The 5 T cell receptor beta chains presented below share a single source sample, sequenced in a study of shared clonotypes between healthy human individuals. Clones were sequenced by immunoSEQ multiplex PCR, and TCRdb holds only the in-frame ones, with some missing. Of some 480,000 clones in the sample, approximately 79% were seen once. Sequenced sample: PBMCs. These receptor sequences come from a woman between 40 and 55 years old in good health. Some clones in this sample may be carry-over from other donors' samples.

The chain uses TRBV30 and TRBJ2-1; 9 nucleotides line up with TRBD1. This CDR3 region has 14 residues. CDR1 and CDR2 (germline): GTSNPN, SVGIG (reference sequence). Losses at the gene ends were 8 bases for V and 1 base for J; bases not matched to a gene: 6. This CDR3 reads CAAGTGRSYNEQFF. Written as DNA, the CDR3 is TGTGCCGCCGGGACAGGGAGGTCCTACAATGAGCAGTTCTTC.

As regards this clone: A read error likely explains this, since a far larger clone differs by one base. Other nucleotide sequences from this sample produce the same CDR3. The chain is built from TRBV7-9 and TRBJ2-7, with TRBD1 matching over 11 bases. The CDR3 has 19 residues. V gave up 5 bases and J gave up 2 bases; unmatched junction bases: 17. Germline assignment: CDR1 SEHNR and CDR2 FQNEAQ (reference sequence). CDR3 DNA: TGTGCCAGCAGCGCGGACAGGGGGCGCGGCGACTATCACCCCTACGAGCAGTACTTC. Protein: CASSADRGRGDYHPYEQYF.

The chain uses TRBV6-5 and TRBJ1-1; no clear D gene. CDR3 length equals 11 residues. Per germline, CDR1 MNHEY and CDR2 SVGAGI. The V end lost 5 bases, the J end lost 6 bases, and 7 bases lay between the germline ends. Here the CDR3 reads CASSEASEAFF. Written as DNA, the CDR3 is TGTGCCAGCAGTGAAGCGTCTGAAGCTTTCTTT.

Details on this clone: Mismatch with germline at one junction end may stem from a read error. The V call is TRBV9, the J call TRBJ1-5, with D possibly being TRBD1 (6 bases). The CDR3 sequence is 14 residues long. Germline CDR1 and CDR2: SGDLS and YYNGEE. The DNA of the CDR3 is TGTGCCAGCAGCGAACAGGGTGGGGATCAGCCCCAGAATTTT. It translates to CASSEQGGDQPQNF.

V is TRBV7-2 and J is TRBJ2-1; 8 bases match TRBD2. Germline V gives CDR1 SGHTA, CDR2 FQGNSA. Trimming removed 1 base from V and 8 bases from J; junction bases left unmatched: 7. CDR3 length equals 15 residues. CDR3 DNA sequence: TGTGCCAGCAGCTTAGTTTCGGGAGGGCTCGATGAGCAGTTCTTC. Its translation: CASSLVSGGLDEQFF.